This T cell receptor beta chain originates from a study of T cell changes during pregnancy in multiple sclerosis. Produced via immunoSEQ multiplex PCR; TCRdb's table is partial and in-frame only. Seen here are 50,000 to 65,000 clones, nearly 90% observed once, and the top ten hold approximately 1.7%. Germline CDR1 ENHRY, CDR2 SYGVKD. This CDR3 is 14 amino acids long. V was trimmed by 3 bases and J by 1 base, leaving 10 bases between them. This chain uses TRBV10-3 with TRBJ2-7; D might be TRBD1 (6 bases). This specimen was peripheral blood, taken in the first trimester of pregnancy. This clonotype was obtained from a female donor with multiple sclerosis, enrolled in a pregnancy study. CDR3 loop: CAISDPGHSYEQYF. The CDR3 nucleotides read TGTGCCATCAGTGATCCGGGACATTCCTACGAGCAGTACTTC.